This T cell receptor beta chain originates from a study of T cell responses to AZD1222 COVID-19 vaccine. Overall study findings and caveats: Among those given AZD1222, only five or six were seropositive at baseline. Unmutated variant regions reportedly attract nearly half of all spike-specific TCRs. The repertoires were collected only after the peak T cell response.

With respect to this clone: Antigen unknown.

Libraries were prepared by immunoSEQ multiplex PCR; TCRdb keeps only in-frame clonotypes and omits some of them. The profile shows approximately 140,000 clones, 90% of them singletons. V was clipped by 3 bases and J by 7 bases, with 15 bases between them. The CDR3 loop spans 14 amino acids. CDR1 SGHNT and CDR2 YENEEA come from the germline V gene. This sequence joins TRBV11-3 and TRBJ1-2; possibly TRBD1 for D (6 bases). The sequence was obtained from an adult in good health. The sample was peripheral blood, taken on day 0 of AZD1222 vaccination. The CDR3 coding sequence is TGTGCCAGCAGCTTTAACAGGGCCCTTGGTGGCTACACCTTC. This gives the protein CASSFNRALGGYTF.